Listed below are T cell receptor beta chains from one sample, sequenced in a study of T cell responses to AZD1222 COVID-19 vaccine. Sequencing was performed with immunoSEQ multiplex PCR; in TCRdb, only in-frame clones are kept and a portion is missing. The sample comprises 150,000 to 200,000 clones, less than 95% of which are singletons, and roughly 1.3% rests with the top ten. The sequencing here drew on peripheral blood, taken on day 0 of AZD1222 vaccination. The receptor set was obtained from an adult in good health. The CDR3 runs from the conserved cysteine through the conserved F or W. The order of the fields is V gene, D gene, clone size, J gene, CDR3 DNA, CDR3 protein. A D gene is named only where the DNA matches it firmly. The listing skips clone size in some rows; elsewhere it reads once, few, many or a size class.

v_call: TRBV5-6; d_call: TRBD1; clone_size: NA; j_call: TRBJ2-1; cdr3_nt: TGTGCCAGCAGCCTGGACAGGGCCAATGAGCAGTTCTTC; cdr3_aa: CASSLDRANEQFF
v_call: TRBV6-5; d_call: TRBD1; clone_size: NA; j_call: TRBJ1-4; cdr3_nt: TGTGCCACAGGGGAGCCAGGACAGGCAGAAAAACTGTTTTTT; cdr3_aa: CATGEPGQAEKLFF
v_call: TRBV12-5; d_call: NA; clone_size: NA; j_call: TRBJ2-3; cdr3_nt: TGTGCTAGTGGTTTGGCCCTAGGGGGAGGGCCCCCAGATACGCAGTATTTT; cdr3_aa: CASGLALGGGPPDTQYF
v_call: TRBV6-2/TRBV6-3; d_call: NA; clone_size: NA; j_call: TRBJ1-2; cdr3_nt: TGTGCCAGCAGTTATGTCAGGGATCGCTACACCTTC; cdr3_aa: CASSYVRDRYTF
v_call: TRBV5-1; d_call: NA; clone_size: NA; j_call: TRBJ2-1; cdr3_nt: TGCGCCAGCAGCTCCCGACCGAGCTCCTACAATGAGCAGTTCTTC; cdr3_aa: CASSSRPSSYNEQFF
v_call: TRBV9; d_call: TRBD1; clone_size: NA; j_call: TRBJ2-7; cdr3_nt: TGTGCCAGCAGCGCGTCCCAGGGGGCGTCCTACGAGCAGTACTTC; cdr3_aa: CASSASQGASYEQYF
v_call: TRBV11-2; d_call: NA; clone_size: NA; j_call: TRBJ1-3; cdr3_nt: TGTGCCAGCAGCTTCTCGGGCGGCCGAAACACCATATATTTT; cdr3_aa: CASSFSGGRNTIYF
v_call: TRBV6-6; d_call: TRBD1; clone_size: NA; j_call: TRBJ1-2; cdr3_nt: TGTGCCAGCAGTTACGGGTTGACAGGGCAATATGGCTACACCTTC; cdr3_aa: CASSYGLTGQYGYTF
v_call: TRBV2; d_call: TRBD2; clone_size: NA; j_call: TRBJ2-3; cdr3_nt: TGTGCCAGCTTCGCCGCACTAAGCGGGGGCACAGATACGCAGTATTTT; cdr3_aa: CASFAALSGGTDTQYF
v_call: TRBV7-2; d_call: NA; clone_size: NA; j_call: TRBJ2-7; cdr3_nt: TGTGCCAGCAGCTTAGCCCCGGGCAGACACGAGCAGTACTTC; cdr3_aa: CASSLAPGRHEQYF
v_call: TRBV7-3; d_call: TRBD2; clone_size: NA; j_call: TRBJ2-1; cdr3_nt: TGTGCCAGCAGCTTATCTAGCGGGAGTTACAATGAGCAGTTCTTC; cdr3_aa: CASSLSSGSYNEQFF
v_call: TRBV19; d_call: TRBD2; clone_size: NA; j_call: TRBJ2-1; cdr3_nt: TGTGCCAGTAGACGACTAGCTGACCACAATGAGCAGTTCTTC; cdr3_aa: CASRRLADHNEQFF
v_call: TRBV13; d_call: NA; clone_size: NA; j_call: TRBJ1-1; cdr3_nt: TGTGCCAGCAGCCGGTGGGGAAAGGGGAACACTGAAGCTTTCTTT; cdr3_aa: CASSRWGKGNTEAFF
v_call: TRBV11-2; d_call: NA; clone_size: NA; j_call: TRBJ2-1; cdr3_nt: TGTGCCAGCAGCCCGGAGGGTTCCTACAATGAGCAGTTCTTC; cdr3_aa: CASSPEGSYNEQFF
v_call: TRBV6-6; d_call: TRBD1; clone_size: NA; j_call: TRBJ2-1; cdr3_nt: TGTGCCAGCAGCAGACAGGGGGGCTCCTACAATGAGCAGTTCTTC; cdr3_aa: CASSRQGGSYNEQFF
v_call: TRBV19; d_call: NA; clone_size: NA; j_call: TRBJ1-1; cdr3_nt: TGTGCCAGTAGTATAGACAACTTGAACACTGAAGCTTTCTTT; cdr3_aa: CASSIDNLNTEAFF
v_call: TRBV6-2/TRBV6-3; d_call: NA; clone_size: NA; j_call: TRBJ1-1; cdr3_nt: TGTGCCAGCAGTTACGACGGGGGCACTGAAGCTTTCTTT; cdr3_aa: CASSYDGGTEAFF
v_call: TRBV5-4; d_call: TRBD2; clone_size: NA; j_call: TRBJ2-3; cdr3_nt: TGTGCCAGCAGCCCAAGCGGGGGGGCCCCAGATACGCAGTATTTT; cdr3_aa: CASSPSGGAPDTQYF
v_call: TRBV2; d_call: TRBD1; clone_size: NA; j_call: TRBJ2-5; cdr3_nt: TGTGCCAGTTCATACAGGGGCCCACGAGAGACCCAGTACTTC; cdr3_aa: CASSYRGPRETQYF
v_call: TRBV6-1; d_call: NA; clone_size: once; j_call: TRBJ2-5; cdr3_nt: TGTGCCAGCAGTGAAGCGTCAGGGAGGGAGACCCAGTACTTC; cdr3_aa: CASSEASGRETQYF
v_call: TRBV19; d_call: NA; clone_size: NA; j_call: TRBJ1-1; cdr3_nt: TGTGCCAGTAGTATAGAGGAGGTCACTGAAGCTTTCTTT; cdr3_aa: CASSIEEVTEAFF
v_call: TRBV28; d_call: NA; clone_size: NA; j_call: TRBJ1-1; cdr3_nt: TGTGCCAGCAGTCAAGGGACGAACACTGAAGCTTTCTTT; cdr3_aa: CASSQGTNTEAFF
v_call: TRBV4-3; d_call: NA; clone_size: few; j_call: TRBJ1-3; cdr3_nt: TGCGCCAGCAGCGATGGAAACACCATATATTTT; cdr3_aa: CASSDGNTIYF
v_call: TRBV13; d_call: TRBD2; clone_size: NA; j_call: TRBJ2-2; cdr3_nt: TGTGCCAGCAGCTTAGGGCTAGCGGGGCCCATAGGGGAGCTGTTTTTT; cdr3_aa: CASSLGLAGPIGELFF
v_call: TRBV5-8; d_call: NA; clone_size: once; j_call: TRBJ2-1; cdr3_nt: TGTGCCAGCAGCCCCGATCCGGGGTATACCTACAATGAGCAGTTCTTC; cdr3_aa: CASSPDPGYTYNEQFF